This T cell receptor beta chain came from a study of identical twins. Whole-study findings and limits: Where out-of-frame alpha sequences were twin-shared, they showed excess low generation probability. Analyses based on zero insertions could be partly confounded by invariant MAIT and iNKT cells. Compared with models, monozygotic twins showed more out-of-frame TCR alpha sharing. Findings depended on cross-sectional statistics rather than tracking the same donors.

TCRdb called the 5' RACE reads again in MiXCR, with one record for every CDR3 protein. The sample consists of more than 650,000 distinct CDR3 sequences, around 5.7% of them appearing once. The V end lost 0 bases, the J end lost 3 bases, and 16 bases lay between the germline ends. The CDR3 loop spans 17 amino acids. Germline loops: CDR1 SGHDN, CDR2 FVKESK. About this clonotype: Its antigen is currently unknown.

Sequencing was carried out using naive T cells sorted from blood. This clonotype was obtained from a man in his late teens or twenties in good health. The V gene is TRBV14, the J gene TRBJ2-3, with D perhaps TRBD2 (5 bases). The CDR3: CASSQDGAVKRTDTQYF. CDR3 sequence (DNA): TGTGCCAGCAGCCAAGACGGAGCGGTTAAACGAACAGATACGCAGTATTTT.